This TCR delta chain was identified during a study of γδ T cells in repeated Plasmodium falciparum infection. Vgamma9/Vdelta2+ and Vdelta2-negative gammadelta T cells were flow-sorted from PBMC for bulk sequencing. The CDR3 contains 24 residues. CDR1 and CDR2 (germline): TSWWSYY, QGS. Comments on this clone: TCRdb's protein, taken from a much larger clone, differs from this DNA's translation at residue 22, likely owing to a read error; the protein displayed comes from the DNA.

TCRdb made new clone calls on the multiplex PCR reads using CATT. The sample lists tens of thousands of delta-chain clones; almost 1.5% were seen once. The source of this sequence is a pool of human donors (malaria-infected and uninfected, not separated). The specimen was gamma-delta T cells from blood. The J segment was not called; the V segment is TRDV1; the DNA was not used to check the table's D call, TRDD3. As DNA, the CDR3 is TGTGCTCTTGGGGAACCGACGGCCCCAAACTTCCTCTTATACTGGGGGAATTACACCGATAAACCCATCTTT. Translation: CALGEPTAPNFLLYWGNYTDKPIF.